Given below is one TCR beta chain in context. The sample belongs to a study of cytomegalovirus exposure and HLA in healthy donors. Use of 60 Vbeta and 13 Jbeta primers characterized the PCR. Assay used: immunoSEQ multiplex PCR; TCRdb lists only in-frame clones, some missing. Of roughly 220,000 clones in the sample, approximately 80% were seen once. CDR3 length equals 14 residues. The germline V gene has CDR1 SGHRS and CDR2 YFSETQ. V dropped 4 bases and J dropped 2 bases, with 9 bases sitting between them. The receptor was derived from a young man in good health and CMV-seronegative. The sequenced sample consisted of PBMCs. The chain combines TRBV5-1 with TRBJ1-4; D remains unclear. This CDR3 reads CASSLPGTNEKLFF. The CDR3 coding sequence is TGCGCCAGCAGCCTCCCCGGGACTAATGAAAAACTGTTTTTT.